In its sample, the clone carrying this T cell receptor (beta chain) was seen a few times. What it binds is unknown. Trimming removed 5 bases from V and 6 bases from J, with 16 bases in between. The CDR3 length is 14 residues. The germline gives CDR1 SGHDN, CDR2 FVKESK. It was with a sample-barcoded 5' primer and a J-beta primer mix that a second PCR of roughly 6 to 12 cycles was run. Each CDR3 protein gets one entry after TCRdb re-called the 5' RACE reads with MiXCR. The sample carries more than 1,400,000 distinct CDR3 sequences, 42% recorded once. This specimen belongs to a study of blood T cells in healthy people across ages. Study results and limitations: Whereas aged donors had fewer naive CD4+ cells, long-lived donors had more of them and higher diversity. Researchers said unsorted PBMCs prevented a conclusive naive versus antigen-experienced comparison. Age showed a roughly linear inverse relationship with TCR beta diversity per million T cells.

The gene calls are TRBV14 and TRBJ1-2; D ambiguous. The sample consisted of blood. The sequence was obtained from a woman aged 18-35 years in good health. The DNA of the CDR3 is TGTGCCAGCAGCGCCCCAGGACGTAATGATGGCTACACCTTC. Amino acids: CASSAPGRNDGYTF.